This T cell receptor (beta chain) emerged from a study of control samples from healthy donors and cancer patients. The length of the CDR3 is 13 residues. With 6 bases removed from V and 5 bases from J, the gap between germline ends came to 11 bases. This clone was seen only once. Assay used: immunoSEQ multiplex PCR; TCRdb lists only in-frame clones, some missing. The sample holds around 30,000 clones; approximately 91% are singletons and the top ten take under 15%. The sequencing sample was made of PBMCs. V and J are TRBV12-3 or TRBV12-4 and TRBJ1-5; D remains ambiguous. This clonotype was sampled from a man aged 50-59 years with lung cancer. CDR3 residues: CASSPGPYQPQHF. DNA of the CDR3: TGTGCCAGCAGCCCCGGCCCGTATCAGCCCCAGCATTTT.